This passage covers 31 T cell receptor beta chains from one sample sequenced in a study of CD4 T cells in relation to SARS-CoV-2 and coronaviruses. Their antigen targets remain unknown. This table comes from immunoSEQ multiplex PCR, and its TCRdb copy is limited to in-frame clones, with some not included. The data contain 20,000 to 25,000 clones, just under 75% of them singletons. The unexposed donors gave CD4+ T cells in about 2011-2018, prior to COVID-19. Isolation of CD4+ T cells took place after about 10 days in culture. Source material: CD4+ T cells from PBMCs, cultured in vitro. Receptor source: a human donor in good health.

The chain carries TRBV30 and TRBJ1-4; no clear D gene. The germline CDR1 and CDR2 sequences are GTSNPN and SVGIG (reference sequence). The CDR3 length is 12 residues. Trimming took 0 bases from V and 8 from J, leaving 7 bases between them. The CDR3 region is CAWSVRQEKLFF. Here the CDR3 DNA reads TGTGCCTGGAGTGTACGTCAGGAAAAACTGTTTTTT.

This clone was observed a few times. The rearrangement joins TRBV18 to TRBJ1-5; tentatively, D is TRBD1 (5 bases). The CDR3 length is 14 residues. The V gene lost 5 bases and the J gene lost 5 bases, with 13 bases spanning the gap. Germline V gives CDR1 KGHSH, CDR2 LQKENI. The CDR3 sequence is CASSLTDTYQPQHF. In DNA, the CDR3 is TGTGCCAGCTCATTGACGGACACTTATCAGCCCCAGCATTTT. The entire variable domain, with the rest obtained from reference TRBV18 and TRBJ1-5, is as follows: NAGVMQNPRHLVRRRGQEARLRCSPMKGHSHVYWYRQLPEEGLKFMVYLQKENIIDESGMPKERFSAEFPKEGPSILRIQQVVRGDSAAYFCASSLTDTYQPQHFGDGTRLSIL.

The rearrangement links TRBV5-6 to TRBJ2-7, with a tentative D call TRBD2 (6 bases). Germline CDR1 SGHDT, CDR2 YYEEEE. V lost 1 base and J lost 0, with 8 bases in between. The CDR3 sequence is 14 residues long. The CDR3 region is CASSLLAVSYEQYF. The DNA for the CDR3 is TGTGCCAGCAGCTTGTTAGCGGTCTCCTACGAGCAGTACTTC.

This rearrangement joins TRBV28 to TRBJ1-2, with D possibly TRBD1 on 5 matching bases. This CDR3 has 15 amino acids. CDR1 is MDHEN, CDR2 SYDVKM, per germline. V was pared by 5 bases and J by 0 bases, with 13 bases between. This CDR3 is CASSGDAGSNYGYTF. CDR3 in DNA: TGTGCCAGCAGTGGGGACGCCGGATCTAACTATGGCTACACCTTC.

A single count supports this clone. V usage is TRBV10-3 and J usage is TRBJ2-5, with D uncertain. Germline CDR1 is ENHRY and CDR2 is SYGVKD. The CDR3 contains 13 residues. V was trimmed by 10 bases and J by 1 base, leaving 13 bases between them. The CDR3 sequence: CATQSERQETQYF. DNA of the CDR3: TGTGCCACCCAATCGGAGCGCCAAGAGACCCAGTACTTC.

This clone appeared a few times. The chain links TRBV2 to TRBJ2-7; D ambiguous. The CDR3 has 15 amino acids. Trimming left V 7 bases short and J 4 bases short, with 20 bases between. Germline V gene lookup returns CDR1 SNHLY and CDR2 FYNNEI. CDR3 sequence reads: CASTTQSQKAYEQYF. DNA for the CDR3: TGTGCCAGCACAACCCAGAGCCAAAAAGCGTACGAGCAGTACTTC.

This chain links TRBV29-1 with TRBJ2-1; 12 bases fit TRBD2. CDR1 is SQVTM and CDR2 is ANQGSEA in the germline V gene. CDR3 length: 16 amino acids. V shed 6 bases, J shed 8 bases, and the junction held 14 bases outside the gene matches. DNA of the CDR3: TGCAGCGTCGTCCCAAGACCTAGCGGGAGGGCTGATGAGCAGTTCTTC. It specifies CSVVPRPSGRADEQFF.

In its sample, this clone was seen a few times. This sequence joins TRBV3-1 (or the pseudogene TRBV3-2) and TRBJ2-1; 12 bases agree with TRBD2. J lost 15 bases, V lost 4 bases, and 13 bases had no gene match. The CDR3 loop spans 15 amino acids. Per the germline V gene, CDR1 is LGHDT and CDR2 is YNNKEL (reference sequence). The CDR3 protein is CASSRWASGRAFRFF. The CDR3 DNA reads TGTGCCAGCAGCCGATGGGCTAGCGGGAGGGCTTTCAGGTTCTTC.

The CDR3 reads CASSSGQGVPAVTF. DNA of the CDR3: TGTGCCAGTAGCTCGGGACAGGGGGTCCCGGCTGTCACCTTC. V usage is TRBV19 and J usage is TRBJ1-2; 11 nucleotides agree with TRBD1. The V gene end was trimmed by 6 bases and the J gene end by 13 bases; junction bases not matched to a gene: 13. The CDR3 is 14 amino acids. From germline, CDR1 is LNHDA and CDR2 SQIVND (reference sequence).

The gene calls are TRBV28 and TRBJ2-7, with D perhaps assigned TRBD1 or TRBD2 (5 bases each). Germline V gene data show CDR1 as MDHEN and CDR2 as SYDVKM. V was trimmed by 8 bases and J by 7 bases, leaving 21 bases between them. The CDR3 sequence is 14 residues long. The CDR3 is CASRAWTGPQEQYF. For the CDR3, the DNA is TGTGCCAGCCGGGCCTGGACGGGGCCCCAAGAGCAGTACTTC. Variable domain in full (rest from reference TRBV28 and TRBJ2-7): DVKVTQSSRYLVKRTGEKVFLECVQDMDHENMFWYRQDPGLGLRLIYFSYDVKMKEKGDIPEGYSVSREKKERFSLILESASTNQTSMYLCASRAWTGPQEQYFGPGTRLTVT.

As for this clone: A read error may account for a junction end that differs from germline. Written as DNA, the CDR3 is TGTGCCAGCAGGGAAGACACAGGCCCCAACTATGGCTACACCTTC. This translates into CASREDTGPNYGYTF. The chain combines TRBV2 with TRBJ1-2; TRBD1 is a possible D gene (5 bases). The germline gives CDR1 SNHLY, CDR2 FYNNEI. CDR3 length: 15 amino acids.

DNA for the CDR3: TGTGCCAGCAGTTACCCAACCGGGACAGGGGTTGGCTACACCTTC. Its translation: CASSYPTGTGVGYTF. This sequence joins TRBV6-6 and TRBJ1-2; 10 nucleotides line up with TRBD1. In germline, CDR1 is MNHNY, CDR2 SVGAGI (reference sequence). CDR3 length equals 15 residues. V trimming: 2 bases; J trimming: 7 bases; junction bases outside the gene matches: 7.

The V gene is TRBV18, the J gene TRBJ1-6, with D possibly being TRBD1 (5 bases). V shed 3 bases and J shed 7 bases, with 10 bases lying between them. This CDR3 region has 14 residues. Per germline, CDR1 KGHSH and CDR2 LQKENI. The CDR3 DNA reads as TGTGCCAGCTCACCCCGACAGCAAAATTCACCCCTCCACTTT. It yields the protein CASSPRQQNSPLHF.

Here the CDR3 reads CASSPYSSGEAFF. Here the CDR3 DNA reads TGCGCCAGCAGCCCCTACAGCTCCGGTGAAGCTTTCTTT. The rearrangement joins TRBV5-1 to TRBJ1-1; no reliable D call. The V end lost 4 bases, the J end lost 7 bases, and 14 bases lay between the germline ends. Germline CDR1 SGHRS, CDR2 YFSETQ. The CDR3 is made up of 13 amino acids.

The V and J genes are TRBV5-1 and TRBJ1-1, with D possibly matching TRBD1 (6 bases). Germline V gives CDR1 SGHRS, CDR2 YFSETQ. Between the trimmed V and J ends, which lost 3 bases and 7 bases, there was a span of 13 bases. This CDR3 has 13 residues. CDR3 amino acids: CASSWAGVVEAFF. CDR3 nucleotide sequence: TGCGCCAGCAGCTGGGCAGGGGTGGTTGAAGCTTTCTTT.

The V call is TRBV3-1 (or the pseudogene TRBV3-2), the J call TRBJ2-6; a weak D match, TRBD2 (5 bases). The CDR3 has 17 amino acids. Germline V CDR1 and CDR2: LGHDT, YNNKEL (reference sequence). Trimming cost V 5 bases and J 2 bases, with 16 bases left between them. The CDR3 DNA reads TGTGCCAGCAGCTTCGGGCGGGTTAGCGCTGGGGCCAACGTCCTGACTTTC. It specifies CASSFGRVSAGANVLTF.

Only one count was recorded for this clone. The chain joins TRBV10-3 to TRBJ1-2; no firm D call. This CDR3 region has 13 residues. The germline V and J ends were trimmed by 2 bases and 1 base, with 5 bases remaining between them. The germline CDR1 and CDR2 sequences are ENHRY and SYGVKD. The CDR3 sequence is CAISESSNYGYTF. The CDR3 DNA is TGTGCCATCAGTGAGAGCAGTAACTATGGCTACACCTTC.

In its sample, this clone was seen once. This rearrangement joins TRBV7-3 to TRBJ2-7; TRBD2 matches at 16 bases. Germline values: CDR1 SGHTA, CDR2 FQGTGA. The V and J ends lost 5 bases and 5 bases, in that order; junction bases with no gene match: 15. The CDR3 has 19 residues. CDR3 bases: TGTGCCAGCAGCAAATCGGGACTAGCGGGAGGGCCATTCAGTCACGAGCAGTACTTC. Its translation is CASSKSGLAGGPFSHEQYF.

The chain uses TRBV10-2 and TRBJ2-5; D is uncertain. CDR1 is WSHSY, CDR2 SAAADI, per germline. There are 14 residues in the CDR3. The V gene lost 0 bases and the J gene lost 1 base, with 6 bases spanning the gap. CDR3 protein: CASSESVAQETQYF. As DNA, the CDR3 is TGCGCCAGCAGTGAGTCGGTAGCCCAAGAGACCCAGTACTTC.

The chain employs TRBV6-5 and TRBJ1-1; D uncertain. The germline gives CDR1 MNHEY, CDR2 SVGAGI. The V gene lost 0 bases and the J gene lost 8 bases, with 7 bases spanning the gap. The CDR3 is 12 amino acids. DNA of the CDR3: TGTGCCAGCAGTTACTCGGGGAAGGAAGCTTTCTTT. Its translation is CASSYSGKEAFF.

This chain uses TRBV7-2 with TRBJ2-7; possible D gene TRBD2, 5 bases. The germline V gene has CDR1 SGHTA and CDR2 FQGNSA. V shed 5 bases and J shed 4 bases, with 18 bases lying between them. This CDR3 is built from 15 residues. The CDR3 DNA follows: TGTGCCAGCAGCCCGGGTAGCGAGCGATCGTACGAGCAGTACTTC. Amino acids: CASSPGSERSYEQYF.

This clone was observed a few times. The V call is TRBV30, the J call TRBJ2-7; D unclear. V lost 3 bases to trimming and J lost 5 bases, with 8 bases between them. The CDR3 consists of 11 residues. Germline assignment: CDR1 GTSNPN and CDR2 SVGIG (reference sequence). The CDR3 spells CAWSSQNEQYF. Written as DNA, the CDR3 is TGTGCCTGGAGCTCCCAGAACGAGCAGTACTTC. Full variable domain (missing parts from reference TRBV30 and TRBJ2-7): SQTIHQWPATLVQPVGSPLSLECTVEGTSNPNLYWYRQAAGRGLQLLFYSVGIGQISSEVPQNLSASRPQDRQFILSSKKLLLSDSGFYLCAWSSQNEQYFGPGTRLTVT.

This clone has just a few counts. The CDR3: CASSRTTEQYF. Written as DNA, the CDR3 is TGTGCCAGCAGTCGCACCACCGAGCAGTACTTC. This chain links TRBV12-3 or TRBV12-4 with TRBJ2-7; D call uncertain. The CDR3 length is 11 residues. V was cut by 5 bases and J by 6 bases, with 8 bases left in between.

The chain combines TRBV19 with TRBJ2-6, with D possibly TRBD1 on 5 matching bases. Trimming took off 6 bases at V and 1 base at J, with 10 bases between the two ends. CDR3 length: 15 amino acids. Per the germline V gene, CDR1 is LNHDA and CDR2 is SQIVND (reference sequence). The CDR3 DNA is TGTGCCAGTAGACAACAGGTGTCTGGGGCCAACGTCCTGACTTTC. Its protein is CASRQQVSGANVLTF.

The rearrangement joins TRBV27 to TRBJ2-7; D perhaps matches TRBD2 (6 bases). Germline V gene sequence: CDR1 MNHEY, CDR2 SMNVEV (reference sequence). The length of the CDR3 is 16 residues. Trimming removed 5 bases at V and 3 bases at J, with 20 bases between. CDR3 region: CASSPTGTRLLYEQYF. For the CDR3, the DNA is TGTGCCAGCAGTCCCACCGGGACTCGCCTTCTCTACGAGCAGTACTTC.

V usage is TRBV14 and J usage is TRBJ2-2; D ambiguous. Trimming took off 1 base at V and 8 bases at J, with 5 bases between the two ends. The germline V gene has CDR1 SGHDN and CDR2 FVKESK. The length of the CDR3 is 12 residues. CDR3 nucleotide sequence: TGTGCCAGCAGCCAAGCTCAGGGGGAGCTGTTTTTT. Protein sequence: CASSQAQGELFF. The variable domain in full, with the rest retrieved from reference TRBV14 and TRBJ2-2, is EAGVTQFPSHSVIEKGQTVTLRCDPISGHDNLYWYRRVMGKEIKFLLHFVKESKQDESGMPNNRFLAERTGGTYSTLKVQPAELEDSGVYFCASSQAQGELFFGEGSRLTVL.

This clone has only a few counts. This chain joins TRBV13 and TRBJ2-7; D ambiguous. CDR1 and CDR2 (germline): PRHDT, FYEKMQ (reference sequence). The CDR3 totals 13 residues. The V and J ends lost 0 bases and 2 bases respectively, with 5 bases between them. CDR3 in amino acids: CASSLGGPYEQYF. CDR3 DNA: TGTGCCAGCAGCTTAGGGGGCCCCTACGAGCAGTACTTC.

CDR3 in DNA: TGTGCCAGCAGCTCGGTCCGGGGGGGGAAATCTGGAAACACCATATATTTT. The encoded protein is CASSSVRGGKSGNTIYF. V gene TRBV5-5 combines with J gene TRBJ1-3, with D maybe TRBD1 (5 bases). The ends were cut back, 3 bases at V and 1 base at J, with 17 bases in the middle. The CDR3 runs 17 residues. Germline V gives CDR1 SGHKS, CDR2 YYEKEE (reference sequence).

CDR3 in DNA: TGTGCCAGAAGCTACACAAGACCGACTAATCGGGACAATGAGCAGTTCTTC. It specifies CARSYTRPTNRDNEQFF. The chain carries TRBV5-3 and TRBJ2-1; TRBD2 might be the D (5 bases). TRBV5-3 is an ORF, with its function uncertain. The germline V and J ends were trimmed by 3 bases and 5 bases, with 21 bases remaining between them. This CDR3 has 17 amino acids.

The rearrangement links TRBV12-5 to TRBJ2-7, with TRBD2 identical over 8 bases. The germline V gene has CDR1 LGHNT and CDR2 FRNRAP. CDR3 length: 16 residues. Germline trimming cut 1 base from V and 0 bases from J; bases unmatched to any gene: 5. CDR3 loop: CASGLAGSGTSYEQYF. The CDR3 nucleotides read TGTGCTAGTGGTTTGGCTGGTAGCGGGACCTCCTACGAGCAGTACTTC.

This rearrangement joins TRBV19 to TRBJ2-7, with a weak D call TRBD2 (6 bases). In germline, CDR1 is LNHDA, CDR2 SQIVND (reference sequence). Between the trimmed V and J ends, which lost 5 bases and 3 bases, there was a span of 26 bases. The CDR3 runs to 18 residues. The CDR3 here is CASSPEGSGALGRYEQYF. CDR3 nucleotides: TGTGCCAGTAGTCCAGAGGGTAGCGGAGCACTCGGTCGCTACGAGCAGTACTTC.